Listed here are 9 T cell receptor beta chains from one sample, sequenced in a study of T cell responses to AZD1222 COVID-19 vaccine. Produced via immunoSEQ multiplex PCR; TCRdb's table is partial and in-frame only. This sample carries about 55,000 clones, nearly 90% of them seen once, and the ten largest clones take just under 4%. Here the sequenced sample was peripheral blood, taken on day 0 of AZD1222 vaccination. The receptor set was obtained from an adult in good health.

V and J are TRBV6-5 and TRBJ2-1; no definite D call. The germline V gene encodes CDR1 MNHEY and CDR2 SVGAGI. The length of the CDR3 is 15 residues. Trimming shortened V by 0 bases and J by 7 bases, and 13 bases separated the two germline ends. CDR3 nucleotides: TGTGCCAGCAGTTACTCGACCGGATACCCTAATGAGCAGTTCTTC. Encoded protein: CASSYSTGYPNEQFF.

V and J are TRBV7-3 and TRBJ1-1; D perhaps matches TRBD1 (6 bases). Trimming pared 2 bases from V and 0 bases from J, leaving 10 bases between. Germline loops: CDR1 SGHTA, CDR2 FQGTGA. This CDR3 comprises 15 residues. Here the CDR3 DNA reads TGTGCCAGCAGCTTAGGGGGGCAGATGAACACTGAAGCTTTCTTT. Encoded protein: CASSLGGQMNTEAFF.

The V gene is TRBV5-4, the J gene TRBJ2-5, with unresolved D. In germline, CDR1 is SGHNT, CDR2 YYREEE (reference sequence). This CDR3 region has 12 residues. Trimming took off 3 bases at V and 5 bases at J, with 8 bases between the two ends. The CDR3 region is CASSSVDETQYF. CDR3 nucleotides: TGTGCCAGCAGCTCCGTAGACGAGACCCAGTACTTC. Drawing the rest from reference TRBV5-4 and TRBJ2-5, the complete variable domain is ETGVTQSPTHLIKTRGQQVTLRCSSQSGHNTVSWYQQALGQGPQFIFQYYREEENGRGNFPPRFSGLQFPNYSSELNVNALELDDSALYLCASSSVDETQYFGPGTRLLVL.

The CDR3 DNA is TGCAGTGCTAGTCCCGGAGGGGGCAATCAGCCCCAGCATTTT. Protein sequence: CSASPGGGNQPQHF. This chain uses TRBV20-1 with TRBJ1-5; possibly TRBD1 for D (5 bases). CDR1 is DFQATT, CDR2 SNEGSKA, per germline (reference sequence). The germline V and J ends were trimmed by 3 bases and 2 bases, with 11 bases remaining between them. The CDR3 covers 14 residues.

The V gene is TRBV29-1, the J gene TRBJ1-1, with TRBD1 as a possible D gene (5 bases). This CDR3 is 12 amino acids long. Germline V gives CDR1 SQVTM, CDR2 ANQGSEA. The germline V and J ends were trimmed by 5 bases and 6 bases, with 13 bases remaining between them. For the CDR3, the DNA is TGCAGCGTTAGCAGGGAAAAATCTGAAGCTTTCTTT. This translates into CSVSREKSEAFF.

The chain combines TRBV5-1 with TRBJ1-3; TRBD1 is a possible D gene (5 bases). The V end was cut by 3 bases, the J end by 0 bases, with 16 bases between. The germline V gene encodes CDR1 SGHRS and CDR2 YFSETQ. The CDR3 spans 17 residues. The CDR3 sequence: CASSSGDSYDSGNTIYF. For the CDR3, the DNA is TGCGCCAGCAGCTCCGGGGACTCCTACGACTCTGGAAACACCATATATTTT.

This chain uses TRBV9 with TRBJ2-3; a weak D match, TRBD2 (7 bases). V lost 0 bases and J lost 3, with 11 bases in between. This CDR3 contains 15 residues. In germline, CDR1 is SGDLS, CDR2 YYNGEE. CDR3 coding DNA: TGTGCCAGCAGCGTAGGAGGGGGGGATACAGATACGCAGTATTTT. Its translation is CASSVGGGDTDTQYF.

The chain employs TRBV7-2 and TRBJ2-7; 7 nucleotides match TRBD2. V shed 5 bases and J 0 bases; nucleotides not matched to a gene: 7. CDR1 is SGHTA, CDR2 FQGNSA, per germline. This CDR3 is built from 15 residues. CDR3 residues: CASSVGLGSSYEQYF. The CDR3 nucleotides are TGTGCCAGCAGCGTCGGACTAGGAAGCTCCTACGAGCAGTACTTC.

The chain recombines TRBV19 with TRBJ2-3; D is possibly TRBD2 (5 bases). This CDR3 spans 15 amino acids. Deletions cut 7 bases from V and 5 bases from J, with 19 bases between. The V gene's germline CDR1 is LNHDA and CDR2 SQIVND (reference sequence). In DNA, the CDR3 is TGTGCCAGTATCCTTAGAGCCGGGGTGGGAGATACGCAGTATTTT. It translates to CASILRAGVGDTQYF.